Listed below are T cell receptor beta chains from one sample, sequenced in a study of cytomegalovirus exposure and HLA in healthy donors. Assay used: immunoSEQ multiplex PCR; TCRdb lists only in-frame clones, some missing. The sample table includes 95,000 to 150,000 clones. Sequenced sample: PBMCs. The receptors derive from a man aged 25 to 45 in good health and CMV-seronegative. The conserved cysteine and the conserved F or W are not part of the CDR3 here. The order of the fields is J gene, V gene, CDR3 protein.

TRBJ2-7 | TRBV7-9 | ASSAGLQIEEQY
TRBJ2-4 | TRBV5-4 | ASSPRDSRGIQY
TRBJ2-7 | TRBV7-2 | ASSLLEGEYEQY
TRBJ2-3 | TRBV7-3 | ASSSGLAGAPDTQY
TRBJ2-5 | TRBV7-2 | ASSLLSGQETQY
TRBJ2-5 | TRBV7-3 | ASSLRGGLGETQY
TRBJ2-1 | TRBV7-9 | ASSARTGDGAEQF
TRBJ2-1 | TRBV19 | ASSALRGQGSHEQF
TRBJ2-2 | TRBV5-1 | ASAGQSNTGELF
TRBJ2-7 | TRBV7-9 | ASSLNAPDRTGAQPEQY
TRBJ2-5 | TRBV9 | ASSPTRIAGAETQY
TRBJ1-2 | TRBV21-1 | ASSMGQINYGYT
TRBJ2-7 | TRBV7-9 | ASSLPGQGYYEQY
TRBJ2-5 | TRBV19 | ASSIGQPQETQY
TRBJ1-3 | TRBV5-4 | ASSFSGTGGSRSGNTIY
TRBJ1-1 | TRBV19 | ASSSTVNTEAF
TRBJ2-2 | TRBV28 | ASSFLEDTGELF
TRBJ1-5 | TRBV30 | AWSRGGRNQPQH
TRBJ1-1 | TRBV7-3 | ASSTGTGSGEAF
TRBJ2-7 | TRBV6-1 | AGNRQGGTYEQY
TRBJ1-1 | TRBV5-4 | ASSLQQGSEAF
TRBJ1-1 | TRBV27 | ASGQTGYSTEAF
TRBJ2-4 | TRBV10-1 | ASSVGTPKKNIRY
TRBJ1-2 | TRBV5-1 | ASSENPGAGYT
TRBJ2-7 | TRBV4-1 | ASSKNTPSEHSYEQY
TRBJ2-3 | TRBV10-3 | AMMDSLTDTQY
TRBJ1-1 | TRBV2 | ASSPRQGNTEAF
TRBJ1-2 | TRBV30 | AWTLGDRPLWGYT
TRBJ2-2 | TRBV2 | ASLGAGRNTGELF
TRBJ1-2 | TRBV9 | ASSAVGQGTGGYT
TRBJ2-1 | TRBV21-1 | ASSNLERERFNEQF
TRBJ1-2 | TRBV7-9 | ASSLGQVNYGYT
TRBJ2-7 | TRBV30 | AWNWASGTYEQY
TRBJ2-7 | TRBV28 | ASSFRLWGGRSYEQY
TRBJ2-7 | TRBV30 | AWSKGRLYEQY
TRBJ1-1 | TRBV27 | ASSLSRGPAF
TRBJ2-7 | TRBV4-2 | ASSQASGTGGYEQY
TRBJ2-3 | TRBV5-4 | ASSLEGASTDTQY
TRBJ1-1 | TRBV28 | ASRATSGQGRSF
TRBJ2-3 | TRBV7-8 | ASSLQRGAGEADTQY
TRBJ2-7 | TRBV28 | ASSPGQAKYEQY
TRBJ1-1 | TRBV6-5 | ASSLGGVNTEAF